These 25 T cell receptor beta chains were sequenced from one sample in a study of T cells in Graves' hyperthyroidism and ophthalmopathy. The CDR3 regions of TCR beta were amplified from RNA transcripts. TCR CDR3 underwent first-round RT-PCR with the HTBI primer set. TCRdb re-called the multiplex PCR reads with MiXCR, one entry per CDR3 protein. The repertoire holds hundreds of thousands of distinct CDR3 sequences, around 14% seen once, with around 5.4% in the top ten. The sequenced material came from blood. These receptors came from a woman aged 25 to 45 with Graves' hyperthyroidism that later progressed to Graves' ophthalmopathy.

This clonotype has just a few counts. This rearrangement joins TRBV11-2 to TRBJ2-5; D is uncertain. Germline V gene data show CDR1 as SGHAT and CDR2 as FQNNGV. V was clipped by 5 bases and J by 13 bases, with 23 bases between them. There are 14 residues in the CDR3. The CDR3 DNA reads as TGTGCCAGCAGCCCTGCCAACGTTAGGACGGTGGGGTACTTC. Its translation: CASSPANVRTVGYF.

This clonotype is judged medium-sized. This chain uses TRBV2 with TRBJ1-6; a weak D match, TRBD1 (5 bases). This CDR3 spans 11 amino acids. The V gene's germline CDR1 is SNHLY and CDR2 FYNNEI. Trimming stripped 7 bases from V and 14 bases from J, with 12 bases between. CDR3 residues: CASKGQLTLHF. The CDR3 nucleotides are TGTGCCAGCAAGGGGCAGCTCACCCTCCACTTT. The full variable domain, rest sourced from reference TRBV2 and TRBJ1-6, is EPEVTQTPSHQVTQMGQEVILRCVPISNHLYFYWYRQILGQKVEFLVSFYNNEISEKSEIFDDQFSVERPDGSNFTLKIRSTKLEDSAMYFCASKGQLTLHFGNGTRLTVT.

A word on this clonotype: A read error may account for a junction end that differs from germline. The chain couples TRBV12-3 or TRBV12-4 to TRBJ2-3, with D perhaps TRBD2 (8 bases). The CDR3 totals 19 residues. The CDR3 is CASSSGGGQYFILPDTQYF. The CDR3 DNA sequence: TGCGCCAGCAGTTCCGGGGGGGGACAGTATTTTATTCTCCCAGATACGCAGTATTTT.

This clonotype showed up just once. The chain combines TRBV7-3 with TRBJ2-1; TRBD2 agrees at 10 bases. This CDR3 is built from 15 residues. Germline values: CDR1 SGHTA, CDR2 FQGTGA. The J segment lost 9 bases and the V segment lost 1 base, leaving 6 bases of the junction unmatched. The CDR3 DNA reads as TGTGCCAGCAGCTTAAGCGAGCGGGAGGGGGGTGAGCAGTTCTTC. Protein: CASSLSEREGGEQFF.

This clonotype showed up many times. This rearrangement joins TRBV12-3 or TRBV12-4 to TRBJ2-1; no reliable D call. The CDR3 length is 11 residues. Trimming took 7 bases from V and 8 from J, leaving 9 bases between them. As DNA, the CDR3 is TGTGCCAGCAAGAGAAGCGATGAGCAGTTCTTC. Translation: CASKRSDEQFF.

This clonotype has ten or more counts. The chain combines TRBV20-1 with TRBJ2-3; D remains ambiguous. This CDR3 comprises 14 residues. The V gene lost 7 bases and the J gene lost 5 bases, with 19 bases spanning the gap. Germline assignment: CDR1 DFQATT and CDR2 SNEGSKA (reference sequence). CDR3 coding DNA: TGCAGTGTTCCCGACAACAAGGCGAGAGATACGCAGTATTTT. As protein: CSVPDNKARDTQYF.

This clonotype was picked up many times. This chain joins TRBV30 and TRBJ2-7; 8 bases are a match to TRBD2. The V gene's germline CDR1 is GTSNPN and CDR2 SVGIG (reference sequence). Losses at the gene ends were 2 bases for V and 0 bases for J; bases not matched to a gene: 6. CDR3 length: 15 residues. CDR3 amino acids: CAWSLGRDISYEQYF. The CDR3 DNA reads TGTGCCTGGAGTCTCGGGAGGGACATCTCCTACGAGCAGTACTTC. The whole variable domain, filled in from reference TRBV30 and TRBJ2-7, reads SQTIHQWPATLVQPVGSPLSLECTVEGTSNPNLYWYRQAAGRGLQLLFYSVGIGQISSEVPQNLSASRPQDRQFILSSKKLLLSDSGFYLCAWSLGRDISYEQYFGPGTRLTVT.

There are many counts of this clonotype. The chain uses TRBV12-3 or TRBV12-4 and TRBJ1-1, with D possibly being TRBD1 (5 bases). CDR3 length: 13 residues. Trimming pared 5 bases from V and 3 bases from J, leaving 10 bases between. The CDR3 sequence: CASSTGLDTEAFF. CDR3 in DNA: TGTGCCAGCAGTACGGGGCTGGACACTGAAGCTTTCTTT.

As regards this clonotype: A much larger clone differs by one base, so this may be a read error. V gene TRBV28 combines with J gene TRBJ2-6; D is unresolved. V was shortened by 5 bases and J by 0 bases, with 2 bases between the two germline ends. Germline V gene lookup returns CDR1 MDHEN and CDR2 SYDVKM. The CDR3 runs 13 residues. The CDR3 DNA reads as TGTGCCAGCAGTGCCTCTGGGGCCAACGTCCTGACTTTC. Its translation: CASSASGANVLTF.

Many counts were recorded for this clonotype. The chain carries TRBV6-5 and TRBJ1-1; the match to TRBD1 covers 7 bases. Germline V gives CDR1 MNHEY, CDR2 SVGAGI. The CDR3 is 16 residues long. V trimming: 0 bases; J trimming: 0 bases; junction bases outside the gene matches: 4. This CDR3 is CASSYSGGQMNTEAFF. CDR3 DNA: TGTGCCAGCAGTTACTCAGGGGGACAGATGAACACTGAAGCTTTCTTT.

This clonotype was counted ten times or more. The rearrangement links TRBV28 to TRBJ2-7, with D perhaps being TRBD1 or TRBD2 (6 bases each). There are 13 residues in the CDR3. Germline CDR1 MDHEN, CDR2 SYDVKM. Trimming took off 5 bases at V and 9 bases at J, with 17 bases between the two ends. The CDR3 spells CASSTPRGLGQYF. Written as DNA, the CDR3 is TGTGCCAGCAGTACTCCTCGGGGGCTCGGGCAGTACTTC.

This clonotype was counted at least ten times. CDR3 residues: CSARDDGRVLEQFF. As DNA, the CDR3 is TGCAGTGCTAGAGATGACGGGAGGGTTCTTGAGCAGTTCTTC. This chain connects TRBV20-1 to TRBJ2-1; TRBD2 agrees at 8 bases. V shed 0 bases, J shed 9 bases, and the junction held 7 bases outside the gene matches. Germline CDR1 and CDR2: DFQATT and SNEGSKA (reference sequence). There are 14 residues in the CDR3.

The chain links TRBV30 to TRBJ1-5; D is uncertain. Trimming left V 1 base short and J 0 bases short, with 4 bases between. The V gene's germline CDR1 is GTSNPN and CDR2 SVGIG (reference sequence). The CDR3 runs to 13 residues. The CDR3 loop is CAWSGHSNQPQHF. The CDR3 nucleotides read TGTGCCTGGAGTGGCCATAGCAATCAGCCCCAGCATTTT.

The chain links TRBV7-2 to TRBJ1-4; 9 bases line up with TRBD1. The CDR3 is 14 amino acids. V shed 1 base and J 8 bases; nucleotides not matched to a gene: 2. Germline V CDR1 and CDR2: SGHTA, FQGNSA. The CDR3 loop reads CASSLGTGVEKLFF. CDR3 DNA: TGTGCCAGCAGCTTAGGGACAGGGGTAGAAAAACTGTTTTTT. The full variable domain, rest sourced from reference TRBV7-2 and TRBJ1-4, is GAGVSQSPSNKVTEKGKDVELRCDPISGHTALYWYRQSLGQGLEFLIYFQGNSAPDKSGLPSDRFSAERTGGSVSTLTIQRTQQEDSAVYLCASSLGTGVEKLFFGSGTQLSVL.

This chain connects TRBV29-1 to TRBJ2-5, with D maybe TRBD2 (6 bases). Per the germline V gene, CDR1 is SQVTM and CDR2 is ANQGSEA. The CDR3 has 11 amino acids. Deletions cut 5 bases from V and 2 bases from J, with 6 bases between. Written as DNA, the CDR3 is TGCAGCGTTCGGGAGCAAGAGACCCAGTACTTC. This translates into CSVREQETQYF.

This chain links TRBV7-3 with TRBJ2-7; 14 nucleotides match TRBD2. Germline V lookup: CDR1 SGHTA, CDR2 FQGTGA. This CDR3 is built from 18 residues. Trimming cost V 6 bases and J 5 bases; bases outside gene matches: 15. The CDR3 loop is CASSRRLAGGPTCHEQYF. In nucleotides, the CDR3 is TGTGCCAGCAGTCGACGACTAGCGGGAGGGCCTACTTGCCACGAGCAGTACTTC.

This clonotype was seen a handful of times. J is TRBJ1-5 and V is TRBV3-1, with a possible D match to TRBD1 (6 bases). V dropped 0 bases and J dropped 4 bases, with 13 bases sitting between them. This CDR3 is built from 16 residues. Germline lookup yields CDR1 LGHDT and CDR2 YNNKEL (reference sequence). In DNA, the CDR3 is TGTGCCAGCAGCCAAGATTCAAGGACAGATAATCAGCCCCAGCATTTT. It translates to CASSQDSRTDNQPQHF.

The genes are TRBV19 and TRBJ1-5; 7 bases are a match to TRBD1. The CDR3 contains 16 residues. In germline, CDR1 is LNHDA, CDR2 SQIVND (reference sequence). The junction had 10 bases not matched to a gene; V was cut back by 6 bases and J by 2 bases. CDR3 in amino acids: CASSSLGTGGNQPQHF. CDR3 bases: TGTGCCAGTAGCTCCCTCGGAACAGGGGGCAATCAGCCCCAGCATTTT.

The chain carries TRBV4-2 and TRBJ2-7; D remains unclear. CDR1 and CDR2 from the germline V gene are LGHNA and YNFKEQ. The CDR3 sequence is 11 residues long. Trimming took off 0 bases at V and 8 bases at J, with 5 bases between the two ends. The CDR3 DNA sequence: TGTGCCAGCAGCCAAGATAACCAGCAGTACTTC. This gives the protein CASSQDNQQYF.

Points on this clonotype: This may stem from a read error, because a much larger clone lies one nucleotide away. Written as DNA, the CDR3 is TGTGCCACCAGCAGAGACAGGGTCGCGAATCAGCCCCAGCATTTT. This translates into CATSRDRVANQPQHF. The chain links TRBV15 to TRBJ1-5, with TRBD1 as a possible D gene (5 bases). The CDR3 totals 15 residues. The germline V gene has CDR1 LNHNV and CDR2 YYDKDF (reference sequence). V lost 0 bases and J lost 4, with 10 bases in between.

At least ten counts were recorded for this clonotype. V usage is TRBV6-2 or TRBV6-3 and J usage is TRBJ1-1, with TRBD1 matching 7 bases. From germline, CDR1 is MNHEY and CDR2 SVGEGT. The V gene end was trimmed by 2 bases and the J gene end by 6 bases; junction bases not matched to a gene: 12. The length of the CDR3 is 16 residues. CDR3 amino acids: CASSYAHPGQSAEAFF. CDR3 sequence (DNA): TGTGCCAGCAGTTACGCCCATCCGGGACAGAGCGCTGAAGCTTTCTTT.

This clonotype came up many times. This rearrangement joins TRBV18 to TRBJ1-1, with 7 bases matching TRBD1. CDR1 is KGHSH and CDR2 is LQKENI in the germline V gene. V lost 8 bases and J lost 1; bases outside the gene matches: 7. This CDR3 has 14 amino acids. CDR3 DNA: TGTGCCAGCATCCGGGGACAGAGGAACACTGAAGCTTTCTTT. This gives the protein CASIRGQRNTEAFF.

This clonotype was observed at least ten times. V gene TRBV28 combines with J gene TRBJ1-5, with no clear D. V gave up 6 bases and J gave up 6 bases, with 21 bases separating them. This CDR3 has 16 amino acids. CDR1 is MDHEN, CDR2 SYDVKM, per germline. The CDR3 bases are TGTGCCAGCAGATTTTTTCTAGGGTTGAGGGCTCAGCCCCAGCATTTT. Translating it yields CASRFFLGLRAQPQHF.

In its sample, this clonotype was seen many times. The chain combines TRBV28 with TRBJ2-4; D gene unclear. This CDR3 comprises 15 residues. With 4 bases removed from V and 0 bases from J, the gap between germline ends came to 10 bases. CDR1 is MDHEN and CDR2 is SYDVKM in the germline V gene. CDR3 region: CASSSWGRAKNIQYF. The CDR3 DNA reads TGTGCCAGCAGTTCTTGGGGAAGAGCCAAAAACATTCAGTACTTC.

The chain couples TRBV9 to TRBJ2-1; TRBD2 agrees at 9 bases. Trimming cost V 4 bases and J 0 bases; bases outside gene matches: 14. The CDR3 loop spans 19 amino acids. From germline, CDR1 is SGDLS and CDR2 YYNGEE. The CDR3 DNA is TGTGCCAGCAGCTCACTTAGCGTGCTAGCGGGGTCCTCCTACAATGAGCAGTTCTTC. It codes for CASSSLSVLAGSSYNEQFF.